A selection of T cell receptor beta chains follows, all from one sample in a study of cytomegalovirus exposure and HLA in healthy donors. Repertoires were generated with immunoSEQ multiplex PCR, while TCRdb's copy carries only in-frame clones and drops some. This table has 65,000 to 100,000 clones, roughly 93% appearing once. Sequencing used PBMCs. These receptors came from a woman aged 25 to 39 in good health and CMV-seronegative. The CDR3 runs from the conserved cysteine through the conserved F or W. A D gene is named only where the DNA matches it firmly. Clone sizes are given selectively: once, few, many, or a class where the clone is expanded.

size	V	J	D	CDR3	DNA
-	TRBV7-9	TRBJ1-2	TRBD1	CASSRSYLGQGLANYGYTF	TGTGCCAGCAGCCGATCGTATTTGGGACAGGGTCTAGCTAACTATGGCTACACCTTC
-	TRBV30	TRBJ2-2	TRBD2	CAWTPGTSGTNTGELFF	TGTGCCTGGACCCCAGGGACTAGCGGGACGAACACCGGGGAGCTGTTTTTT
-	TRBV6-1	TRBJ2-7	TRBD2	CASSEKFSSGSRQQYF	TGTGCCAGCAGTGAAAAGTTTTCTAGCGGGAGTCGTCAGCAGTACTTC
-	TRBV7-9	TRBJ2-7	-	CASSSLDSQGIDYEQYF	TGTGCCAGCAGCTCCCTGGACTCGCAGGGGATTGACTACGAGCAGTACTTC
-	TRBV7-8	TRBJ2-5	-	CASSSGDGTQYF	TGTGCCAGCAGTTCAGGGGATGGGACCCAGTACTTC
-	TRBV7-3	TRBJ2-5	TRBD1	CASSVTGGLGETQYF	TGTGCCAGCAGCGTCACAGGGGGCCTGGGAGAAACCCAGTACTTC
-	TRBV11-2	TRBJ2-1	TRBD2	CASSLGSSGVYNEQFF	TGTGCCAGCAGCTTAGGATCTAGCGGAGTCTACAATGAGCAGTTCTTC
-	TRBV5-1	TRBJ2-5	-	CASSTLREETQYF	TGCGCCAGCAGCACGCTAAGAGAAGAGACCCAGTACTTC
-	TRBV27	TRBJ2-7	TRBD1	CASSLGTGVYEQYF	TGTGCCAGCAGTTTAGGGACAGGGGTCTACGAGCAGTACTTC
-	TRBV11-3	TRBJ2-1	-	CASSLPGQYNEQFF	TGTGCCAGCAGCTTACCGGGTCAGTACAATGAGCAGTTCTTC
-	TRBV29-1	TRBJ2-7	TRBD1	CSVEYRGEYEQYF	TGCAGCGTTGAATACAGGGGGGAATACGAGCAGTACTTC
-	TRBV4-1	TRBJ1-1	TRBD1	CASSPPGQGEAFF	TGCGCCAGCAGCCCCCCCGGACAGGGTGAAGCTTTCTTT
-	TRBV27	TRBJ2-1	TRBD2	CASSLYGSGSYEQFF	TGTGCCAGCAGTTTATATGGTAGCGGGAGTTATGAGCAGTTCTTC
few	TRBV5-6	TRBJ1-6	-	CASSLPSRGALNSPLHF	TGTGCCAGCAGCTTGCCCAGCAGGGGAGCATTGAATTCACCCCTCCACTTT
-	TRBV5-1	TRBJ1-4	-	CASSYGGPNEKLFF	TGCGCCAGCAGCTACGGAGGACCTAATGAAAAACTGTTTTTT
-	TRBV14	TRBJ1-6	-	CASSQTGGPNSPLHF	TGTGCCAGCAGCCAAACTGGAGGCCCCAATTCACCCCTCCACTTT
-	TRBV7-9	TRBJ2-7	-	CASSLVQGSSYEQYF	TGTGCCAGCAGCTTAGTACAGGGCAGCTCCTACGAGCAGTACTTC
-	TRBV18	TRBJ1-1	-	CASSPGRSHTEAFF	TGTGCCAGCTCACCAGGGAGGTCCCACACTGAAGCTTTCTTT
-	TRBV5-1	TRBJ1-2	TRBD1	CASSLLTGITDGYTF	TGCGCCAGCAGCTTGCTGACAGGGATCACGGATGGCTACACCTTC
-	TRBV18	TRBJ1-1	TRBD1	CASSRQGVNTEAFF	TGTGCCAGCTCACGACAGGGGGTGAACACTGAAGCTTTCTTT
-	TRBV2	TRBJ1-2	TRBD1	CASSLIQGAEGYTF	TGTGCCAGCAGCCTAATACAGGGGGCTGAAGGCTACACCTTC
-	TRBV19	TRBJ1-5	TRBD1	CASEGTVRGQPQHF	TGTGCCAGTGAAGGGACAGTCAGAGGTCAGCCCCAGCATTTT
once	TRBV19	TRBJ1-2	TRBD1	CASSRGRTEYGYTF	TGTGCCAGTAGCAGGGGGCGGACTGAGTATGGCTACACCTTC
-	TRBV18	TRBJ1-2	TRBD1	CASSPQRQGQNYGYTF	TGTGCCAGCTCACCACAGCGACAGGGGCAGAACTATGGCTACACCTTC
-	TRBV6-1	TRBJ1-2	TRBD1	CASSETGGRYGYTF	TGTGCCAGCAGCGAGACAGGGGGTCGGTATGGCTACACCTTC
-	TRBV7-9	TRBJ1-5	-	CASSLDTLSNQPQHF	TGTGCCAGCAGCCTGGACACCCTTAGCAATCAGCCCCAGCATTTT
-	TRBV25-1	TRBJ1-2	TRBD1	CASSDTVGQGVGGYTF	TGTGCCAGCAGTGATACCGTGGGACAGGGGGTGGGAGGCTACACCTTC
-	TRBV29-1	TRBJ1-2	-	CSVQGQNYGYTF	TGCAGCGTCCAAGGACAAAACTATGGCTACACCTTC
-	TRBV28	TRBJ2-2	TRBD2	CASRTGTRRTGELFF	TGTGCCAGCAGAACCGGGACTAGAAGAACCGGGGAGCTGTTTTTT
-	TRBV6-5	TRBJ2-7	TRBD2	CASSYSFLAGGGEQYF	TGTGCCAGCAGTTACTCTTTCCTAGCGGGGGGTGGGGAGCAGTACTTC
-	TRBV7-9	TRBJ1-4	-	CASSLVGRGELNEKLFF	TGTGCCAGCAGCTTAGTCGGAAGGGGCGAACTTAATGAAAAACTGTTTTTT
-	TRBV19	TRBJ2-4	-	CASTSEGRGTKGAKNIQYF	TGTGCCAGTACCTCAGAGGGCAGGGGAACCAAGGGAGCCAAAAACATTCAGTACTTC
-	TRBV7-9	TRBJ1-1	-	CASSPLREAAREAFF	TGTGCCAGCAGCCCCCTTCGGGAGGCGGCTCGGGAAGCTTTCTTT
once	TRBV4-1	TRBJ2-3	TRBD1	CASSHDRGYTDTQYF	TGCGCCAGCAGCCACGACAGGGGATACACAGATACGCAGTATTTT
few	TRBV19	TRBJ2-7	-	CASSIGLRRTYEQYF	TGTGCCAGTAGTATAGGACTGAGGAGGACCTACGAGCAGTACTTC
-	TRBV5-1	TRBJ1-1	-	CASSLPPTPNTEAFF	TGCGCCAGCAGCTTGCCTCCTACCCCCAACACTGAAGCTTTCTTT
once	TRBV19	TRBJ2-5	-	CASSRGPQETQYF	TGTGCCAGTAGTAGGGGGCCCCAAGAGACCCAGTACTTC
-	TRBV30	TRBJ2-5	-	CAWSVQKETQYF	TGTGCCTGGAGTGTACAGAAAGAGACCCAGTACTTC
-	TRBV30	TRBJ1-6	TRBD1	CAWSGRQGGANSPLHF	TGTGCCTGGAGTGGACGACAGGGGGGCGCTAATTCACCCCTCCACTTT
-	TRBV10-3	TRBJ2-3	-	CAISEKPDTQYF	TGTGCCATCAGTGAAAAGCCAGATACGCAGTATTTT
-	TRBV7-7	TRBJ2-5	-	CASSLVGGQETQYF	TGTGCCAGCAGCTTAGTGGGGGGTCAAGAGACCCAGTACTTC
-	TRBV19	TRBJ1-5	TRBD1	CASSIRPGQGVNQPQHF	TGTGCCAGTAGTATTCGTCCGGGACAGGGGGTCAATCAGCCCCAGCATTTT
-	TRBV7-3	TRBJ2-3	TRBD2	CASSSPPGGGADTQYF	TGTGCCAGCAGCTCGCCGCCAGGCGGGGGGGCAGATACGCAGTATTTT
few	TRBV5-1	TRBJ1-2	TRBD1	CASSLGDRNYGYTF	TGCGCCAGCAGCTTGGGGGACAGGAACTATGGCTACACCTTC
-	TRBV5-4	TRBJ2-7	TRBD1	CASSLGWDRSDEQYF	TGTGCCAGCAGCTTGGGTTGGGACAGGTCGGACGAGCAGTACTTC
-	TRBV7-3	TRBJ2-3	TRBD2	CASSSSGRADTQYF	TGTGCCAGCAGCTCTAGCGGGAGGGCAGATACGCAGTATTTT
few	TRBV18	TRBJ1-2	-	CASSSDYGYTF	TGTGCCAGCTCATCCGACTATGGCTACACCTTC
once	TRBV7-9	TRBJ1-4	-	CASSLGASQGEKLFF	TGTGCCAGCAGCTTAGGCGCTAGCCAGGGGGAAAAACTGTTTTTT
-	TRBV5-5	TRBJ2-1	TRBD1	CASSLSIDPGQGVREQFF	TGTGCCAGCAGCCTAAGTATCGATCCGGGACAGGGCGTCCGGGAGCAGTTCTTC
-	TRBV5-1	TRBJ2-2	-	CASSLLVTGELFF	TGCGCCAGCAGCCTACTCGTCACCGGGGAGCTGTTTTTT
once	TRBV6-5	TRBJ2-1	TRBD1	CASSYRDRGPNNEQFF	TGTGCCAGCAGTTACCGCGACAGGGGGCCCAACAATGAGCAGTTCTTC
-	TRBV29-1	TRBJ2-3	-	CSLERGDTQYF	TGCAGCTTGGAACGGGGAGATACGCAGTATTTT
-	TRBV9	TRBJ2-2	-	CASSVGRGNTGELFF	TGTGCCAGCAGCGTAGGACGGGGAAACACCGGGGAGCTGTTTTTT
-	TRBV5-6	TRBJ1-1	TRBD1	CASSGRQGNTEAFF	TGTGCCAGCAGCGGGAGACAGGGAAACACTGAAGCTTTCTTT
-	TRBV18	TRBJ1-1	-	CASSHRTRTMNTEAFF	TGTGCCAGCTCACACCGTACGCGGACTATGAACACTGAAGCTTTCTTT
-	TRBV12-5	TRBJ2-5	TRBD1	CASGQAAGTGGETQYF	TGTGCTAGTGGTCAAGCAGCCGGGACAGGGGGAGAGACCCAGTACTTC
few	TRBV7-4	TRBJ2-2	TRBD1	CASRRLGTGDTGELFF	TGTGCCAGCAGGCGCCTCGGGACAGGAGACACCGGGGAGCTGTTTTTT